This section outlines one TCR beta chain sequence together with its context. The antigen is not known. As described, mixed lymphocyte reaction cells underwent coculture at 37°C for a duration of approximately 6 days. This sample is drawn from a study of siplizumab effects on memory and regulatory T cells. Here immunoSEQ multiplex PCR was the method, and the copy in TCRdb shows in-frame clones only, minus some. The profile shows 9,500 to 10,000 clones, about 41% of them singletons. The germline V gene has CDR1 GTSNPN and CDR2 SVGIG (reference sequence). J gave up 11 bases and V 7 bases, and 17 bases lay outside the gene matches. The CDR3 totals 15 residues.

The sample consisted of CFSE-low (dividing) CD4+ T cells sorted from an allogeneic mixed lymphocyte reaction. The sequence was collected from a human donor in good health; the cells came from an allogeneic mixed lymphocyte reaction. The chain carries TRBV30 and TRBJ1-6, with TRBD1 identical over 7 bases. The CDR3 DNA sequence: TGTGCCTTAATACAGGGGCCCAATCAGGACGCACCCCTCCACTTT. As protein: CALIQGPNQDAPLHF.